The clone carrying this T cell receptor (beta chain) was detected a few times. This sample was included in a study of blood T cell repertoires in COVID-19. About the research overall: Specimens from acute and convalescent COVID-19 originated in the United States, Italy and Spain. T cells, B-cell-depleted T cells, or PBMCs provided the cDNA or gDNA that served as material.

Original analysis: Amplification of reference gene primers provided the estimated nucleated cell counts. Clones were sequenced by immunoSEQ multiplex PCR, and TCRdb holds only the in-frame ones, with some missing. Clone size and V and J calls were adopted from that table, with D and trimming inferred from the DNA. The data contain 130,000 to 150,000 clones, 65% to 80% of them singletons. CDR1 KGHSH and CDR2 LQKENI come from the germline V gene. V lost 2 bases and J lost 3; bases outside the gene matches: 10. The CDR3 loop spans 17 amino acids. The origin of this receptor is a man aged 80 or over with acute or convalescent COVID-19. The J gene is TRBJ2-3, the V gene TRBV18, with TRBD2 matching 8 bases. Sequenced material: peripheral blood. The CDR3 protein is CASSPRGNGGATDTQYF. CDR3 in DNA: TGTGCCAGCTCACCAAGAGGGAACGGGGGGGCGACAGATACGCAGTATTTT.